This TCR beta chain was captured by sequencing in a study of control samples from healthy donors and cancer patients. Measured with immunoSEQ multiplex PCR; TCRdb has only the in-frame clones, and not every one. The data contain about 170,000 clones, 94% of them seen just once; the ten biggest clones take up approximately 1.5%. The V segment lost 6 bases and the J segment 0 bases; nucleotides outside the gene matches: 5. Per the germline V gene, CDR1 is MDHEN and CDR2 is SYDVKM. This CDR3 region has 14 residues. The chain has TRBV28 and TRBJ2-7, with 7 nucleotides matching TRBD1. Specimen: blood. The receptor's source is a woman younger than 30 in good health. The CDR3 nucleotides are TGTGCCAGCAGGGGGACAGACAGCTCCTACGAGCAGTACTTC. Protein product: CASRGTDSSYEQYF.